The clone carrying this TCR beta chain was counted only a few times. Antigen unknown. TCRdb itself ran the 5' RACE reads through MiXCR, one entry per CDR3 protein. The sample carries 270,000 or so distinct CDR3 sequences, 18% recorded once. This record comes from a study of CD8 T cells in ankylosing spondylitis. The study's findings and limits: Earlier literature documents some of the motif variants in reactive arthritis synovial fluid and blood. Matched ankylosing spondylitis synovial fluid reportedly contained a significantly enriched population of disease-linked clones. CD8+ cells made up the disease-linked clones, which were relatively rare in peripheral blood.

This CDR3 contains 12 residues. The ends were cut back, 6 bases at V and 4 bases at J, with 9 bases in the middle. This clonotype originated in a male donor with ankylosing spondylitis or in good health (not recorded which). The sequencing sample was made of blood, either unsorted or a sorted T cell fraction (not recorded which). The chain uses TRBV12-3 or TRBV12-4 and TRBJ1-1; D unresolved. CDR3 region: CASSSGVTEAFF. DNA for the CDR3: TGTGCCAGCAGCTCCGGGGTCACTGAAGCTTTCTTT.